This is a list of T cell receptor beta chains from one sample in a study of human T cells and chemical hapten exposure. TCRdb re-derived calls from the RACE reads in MiXCR, one entry per CDR3 protein. The sample contains 100,000 or so distinct CDR3 sequences, nearly 35% of which appear only once. Sequencing used whole blood, obtained in connection with sensitization to the hapten diphenylcyclopropenone (DPC). All receptors come from a man in his forties with alopecia areata. Some clones in this sample may be carry-over from other donors' samples. Both conserved end residues are part of each CDR3. A D gene is named only where the DNA matches it firmly. The size entry is marked missing in some rows and otherwise reads once, few, many or a size class.

TRBD1	15	TRBV15	NA	TRBJ2-7	CATSRDRTGAHEQYF	TGTGCCACCAGCAGAGACAGGACAGGGGCGCACGAGCAGTACTTC
TRBD1	16	TRBV27	NA	TRBJ2-3	CASSLSKGAAADTQYF	TGTGCCAGCAGTTTATCGAAGGGGGCAGCGGCAGATACGCAGTATTTT
NA	13	TRBV9	once	TRBJ1-3	CASSESRRDTIYF	TGTGCCAGCAGCGAGAGCAGGAGGGACACCATATATTTT
NA	11	TRBV7-9	NA	TRBJ2-7	CASSTYYEQYF	TGTGCCAGCAGCACATACTACGAGCAGTACTTC
TRBD2	17	TRBV14	NA	TRBJ2-1	CASSSRTTSGRGNEQFF	TGTGCCAGCAGCTCCCGAACCACTAGCGGGAGGGGGAATGAGCAGTTCTTC
NA	17	TRBV4-3	NA	TRBJ2-3	CASSQDGASIGTDTQYF	TGCGCCAGCAGCCAAGATGGGGCTAGCATCGGCACAGATACGCAGTATTTT
NA	16	TRBV6-5	few	TRBJ1-3	CASRDVWGARGNTIYF	TGTGCCAGCAGGGACGTGTGGGGGGCGCGCGGAAACACCATATATTTT
NA	13	TRBV20-1	NA	TRBJ1-5	CSARLLAGHTQHF	TGCAGTGCTAGGTTACTAGCGGGCCATACGCAGCATTTT
NA	15	TRBV18	NA	TRBJ2-1	CASSPGVVPGNEQFF	TGTGCCAGCTCACCAGGGGTGGTACCTGGGAATGAGCAGTTCTTC
TRBD1	13	TRBV6-1	few	TRBJ2-5	CASSLGDRETQYF	TGTGCCAGCAGTTTAGGGGACAGAGAGACCCAGTACTTC
TRBD2	15	TRBV20-1	few	TRBJ2-4	CSASAKREFTNIQYF	TGCAGTGCTAGTGCAAAGCGGGAGTTTACGAACATTCAGTACTTC
TRBD2	20	TRBV18	NA	TRBJ2-3	CASSPLSGTSGRTSTDTQYF	TGTGCCAGCTCACCGCTTTCCGGGACTAGCGGGAGGACCAGCACAGATACGCAGTATTTT
NA	14	TRBV5-5	NA	TRBJ2-5	CASSIPVLGETQYF	TGTGCCAGCAGCATCCCTGTGCTAGGAGAGACCCAGTACTTC
NA	13	TRBV7-2	NA	TRBJ2-1	CASSPDRNNEQFF	TGTGCCAGCAGCCCAGACAGGAACAATGAGCAGTTCTTC
NA	18	TRBV12-3/TRBV12-4	few	TRBJ1-5	CASSFYPALSHSNQPQHF	TGTGCCAGCAGTTTTTACCCGGCCCTTTCGCATAGCAATCAGCCCCAGCATTTT
NA	18	TRBV6-2/TRBV6-3	NA	TRBJ2-1	CASSYGGSRRAQFGEQFF	TGTGCCAGCAGTTACGGGGGTAGCAGGAGGGCCCAGTTCGGTGAGCAGTTCTTC
NA	15	TRBV24-1	once	TRBJ1-1	CATSDPSASHTEAFF	TGTGCCACCAGTGATCCCTCCGCCAGCCACACTGAAGCTTTCTTT
NA	14	TRBV6-5	NA	TRBJ2-7	CASSLAGGPGEQYF	TGTGCCAGCAGCTTGGCAGGTGGGCCGGGGGAGCAGTACTTC
NA	15	TRBV7-2	few	TRBJ2-5	CASSLAARTQETQYF	TGTGCCAGCAGCTTAGCGGCCAGGACACAAGAGACCCAGTACTTC
TRBD2	19	TRBV28	NA	TRBJ2-7	CASSLPSGTSGIRAYEQYF	TGTGCCAGCAGTTTACCGTCCGGGACTAGCGGGATAAGGGCCTACGAGCAGTACTTC
NA	13	TRBV6-1	NA	TRBJ2-3	CASSDAPRDTQYF	TGTGCCAGCAGTGATGCTCCCCGGGATACGCAGTATTTT
TRBD2	15	TRBV19	NA	TRBJ2-1	CASSRPLAGLNGQFF	TGTGCCAGTAGTCGACCACTAGCGGGGCTGAATGGGCAGTTCTTC
NA	13	TRBV3-1	many	TRBJ1-6	CASSHHGNSPLHF	TGTGCCAGCAGCCATCACGGGAATTCACCCCTCCACTTT
TRBD1	15	TRBV5-1	few	TRBJ2-2	CASRRQGAHTGELFF	TGCGCCAGCAGGAGACAGGGGGCGCACACCGGGGAGCTGTTTTTT
NA	16	TRBV9	NA	TRBJ2-1	CASSPVPLSAYNEQFF	TGTGCCAGCAGCCCTGTGCCGCTGTCGGCCTACAATGAGCAGTTCTTC
NA	14	TRBV18	NA	TRBJ1-5	CASSPTDSNQPQHF	TGTGCCAGCTCACCAACGGATAGCAATCAGCCCCAGCATTTT
NA	13	TRBV4-3	NA	TRBJ1-2	CASSQDGPYGYTF	TGCGCCAGCAGCCAAGACGGACCCTATGGCTACACCTTC
TRBD1	13	TRBV29-1	NA	TRBJ2-5	CSYGTGRLETQYF	TGCAGCTATGGGACAGGGAGGCTGGAGACCCAGTACTTC
NA	15	TRBV28	few	TRBJ2-4	CASSPGHPDKNIQYF	TGTGCCAGCAGCCCGGGACATCCAGACAAAAACATTCAGTACTTC
NA	18	TRBV7-9	once	TRBJ2-5	CASSNLSLQGLMQETQYF	TGTGCCAGCAGCAATTTATCCCTTCAGGGTTTGATGCAAGAGACCCAGTACTTC
TRBD2	17	TRBV29-1	NA	TRBJ2-1	CSVPGESGRTYYNEQFF	TGCAGCGTTCCGGGGGAAAGCGGGAGGACTTATTACAATGAGCAGTTCTTC
TRBD2	15	TRBV28	many	TRBJ2-3	CANSRLAGNTDTQYF	TGTGCCAATTCCCGACTAGCGGGAAACACAGATACGCAGTATTTT
NA	17	TRBV7-6	NA	TRBJ2-1	CASSSFKEGYNSREQFF	TGTGCCAGCAGCTCATTTAAAGAGGGCTATAATTCTAGGGAGCAGTTCTTC
TRBD1	14	TRBV7-9	NA	TRBJ1-4	CASSSTGTEEKLFF	TGTGCCAGCAGCTCAACCGGGACAGAGGAAAAACTGTTTTTT
TRBD2	15	TRBV18	NA	TRBJ2-1	CASSPPGLALGELFF	TGTGCCAGCTCACCTCCGGGACTAGCGCTAGGTGAGCTGTTCTTC